The source of this TCR beta chain is a study of blood T cell repertoires in COVID-19. Germline CDR1 reads KGHSH; CDR2 reads LQKENI. CDR3 length equals 15 residues. Trimming cost V 2 bases and J 4 bases; bases outside gene matches: 6. Generated by immunoSEQ multiplex PCR, the TCRdb table keeps only in-frame clones and is missing some. Seen here are about 160,000 clones, 80% to 90% observed once, and the top ten hold approximately 10%. This rearrangement joins TRBV18 to TRBJ1-1; 8 nucleotides match TRBD1. The receptor was isolated from a woman in her seventies with COVID-19, enrolled during active disease. Sequencing was performed on peripheral blood. The CDR3 coding sequence is TGTGCCAGCTCACCATTGACAGGGGAGGGCACTGAAGCTTTCTTT. As protein: CASSPLTGEGTEAFF.